Detailed here is one T cell receptor beta chain. The data were taken from a study of cytomegalovirus exposure and HLA in healthy donors. Trimming left V 5 bases short and J 5 bases short, with 10 bases between. Germline CDR1 and CDR2: SQVTM and ANQGSEA. The CDR3 totals 11 residues. The PCR had 60 Vbeta and 13 Jbeta primers. Here immunoSEQ multiplex PCR was the method, and the copy in TCRdb shows in-frame clones only, minus some. In the table there are about 76,000 clones, approximately 70% of which are singletons. The sequence derives from a man in his sixties in good health and CMV-seropositive. This sequence joins TRBV29-1 and TRBJ2-7, with no clear D. The material sequenced was PBMCs. The chain's CDR3 is CSVRHWDEQYF. CDR3 nucleotide sequence: TGCAGCGTTAGACACTGGGACGAGCAGTACTTC.